One sample yielded the 8 T cell receptor beta chains listed below, sequenced in a study of shared T cell receptors in the human thymus. Sequencing used immunoSEQ multiplex PCR; TCRdb keeps in-frame clones, though not all of them. The data contain about 660,000 clones, more than 75% of them seen just once; the ten biggest clones take up approximately 0.011%. The sample was also reused in another study, on human thymus T cells.

The specimen was thymocytes. Receptor source: a boy under two years old with a congenital heart defect.

This chain links TRBV7-9 with TRBJ2-1; 9 bases are shared with TRBD2. Losses at the gene ends were 0 bases for V and 7 bases for J; bases not matched to a gene: 7. The germline gives CDR1 SEHNR, CDR2 FQNEAQ (reference sequence). There are 16 residues in the CDR3. The CDR3 DNA sequence: TGTGCCAGCAGCTTAGCGGCGGGAGGGCCGGGAAATGAGCAGTTCTTC. This codes for CASSLAAGGPGNEQFF.

The rearrangement uses TRBV19 and TRBJ2-3; TRBD2 agrees at 9 bases. Germline lookup yields CDR1 LNHDA and CDR2 SQIVND (reference sequence). V lost 4 bases and J lost 3; bases outside the gene matches: 11. The CDR3 is 17 amino acids. This chain's CDR3 is CASSTPLREGGTDTQYF. The DNA for the CDR3 is TGTGCCAGTAGTACCCCTTTGCGGGAGGGGGGTACAGATACGCAGTATTTT.

The chain couples TRBV2 to TRBJ1-2, with D maybe TRBD1 (6 bases). The V end lost 3 bases, the J end lost 8 bases, and 16 bases lay between the germline ends. Germline V gene lookup returns CDR1 SNHLY and CDR2 FYNNEI. The CDR3 spans 14 residues. The CDR3 sequence: CASSDQGIGRGYTF. CDR3 nucleotides: TGTGCCAGCAGTGACCAGGGGATAGGACGGGGCTACACCTTC.

The gene calls are TRBV10-2 and TRBJ2-3; tentative D call: TRBD2 (6 bases). The CDR3 totals 15 residues. Trimming cost V 6 bases and J 8 bases, with 21 bases left between them. Germline loops: CDR1 WSHSY, CDR2 SAAADI. DNA of the CDR3: TGCGCCAGCAGGCCGGGGCGGGAATCGACGGGTACGCAGTATTTT. Protein sequence: CASRPGRESTGTQYF.

This chain links TRBV28 with TRBJ1-5, with D possibly matching TRBD1 (6 bases). V lost 6 bases, J lost 5 bases, and 14 bases lay in between. Germline CDR1 is MDHEN and CDR2 is SYDVKM. The CDR3 is 14 amino acids. The CDR3 is CASSPGGAHQPQHF. DNA for the CDR3: TGTGCCAGCAGCCCCGGGGGGGCCCATCAGCCCCAGCATTTT.

V and J are TRBV28 and TRBJ2-5; 8 bases agree with TRBD2. Germline V gene sequence: CDR1 MDHEN, CDR2 SYDVKM. The V and J ends lost 7 bases and 4 bases, in that order; junction bases with no gene match: 14. The CDR3 sequence is 16 residues long. CDR3: CASTHVGRATGETQYF. The CDR3 DNA reads as TGTGCCAGCACCCACGTCGGGAGGGCCACCGGAGAGACCCAGTACTTC.

This CDR3 is CASSQGGRHYGYTF. CDR3 in DNA: TGCGCCAGCAGCCAAGGCGGGCGGCACTATGGCTACACCTTC. V usage is TRBV4-1 and J usage is TRBJ1-2; D not resolved. Trimming shortened V by 1 base and J by 3 bases, and 9 bases separated the two germline ends. Germline V CDR1 and CDR2: MGHRA, YSYEKL. The CDR3 loop spans 14 amino acids.

This chain uses TRBV27 with TRBJ2-7, with D possibly TRBD2 on 6 matching bases. Trimming removed 6 bases at V and 2 bases at J, with 29 bases between. This CDR3 spans 19 amino acids. The germline gives CDR1 MNHEY, CDR2 SMNVEV (reference sequence). The CDR3 sequence: CASSPSFRSLGSGTYEQYF. The CDR3, as DNA: TGTGCCAGCAGCCCCTCTTTTAGAAGTCTCGGGAGTGGGACCTACGAGCAGTACTTC.